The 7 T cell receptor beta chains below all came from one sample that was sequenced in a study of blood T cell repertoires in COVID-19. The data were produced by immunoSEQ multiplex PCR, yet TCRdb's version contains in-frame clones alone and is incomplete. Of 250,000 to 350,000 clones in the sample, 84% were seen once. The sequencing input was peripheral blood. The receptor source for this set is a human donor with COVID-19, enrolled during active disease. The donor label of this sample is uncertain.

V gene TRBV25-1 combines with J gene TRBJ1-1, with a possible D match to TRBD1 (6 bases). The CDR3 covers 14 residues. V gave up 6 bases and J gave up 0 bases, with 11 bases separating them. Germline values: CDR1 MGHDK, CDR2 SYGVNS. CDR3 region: CASREGGMNTEAFF. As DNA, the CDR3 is TGTGCCAGCAGGGAGGGGGGGATGAACACTGAAGCTTTCTTT.

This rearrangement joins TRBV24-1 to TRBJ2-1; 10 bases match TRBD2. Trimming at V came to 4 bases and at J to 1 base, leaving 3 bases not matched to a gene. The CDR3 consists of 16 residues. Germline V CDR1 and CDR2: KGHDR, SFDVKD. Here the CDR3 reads CATSEASGRSYNEQFF. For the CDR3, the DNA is TGTGCCACCAGTGAAGCTAGCGGGAGATCCTACAATGAGCAGTTCTTC.

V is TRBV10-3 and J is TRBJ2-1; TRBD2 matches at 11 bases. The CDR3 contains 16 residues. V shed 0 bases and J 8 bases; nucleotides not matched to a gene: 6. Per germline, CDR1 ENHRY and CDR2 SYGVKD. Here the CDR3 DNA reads TGTGCCATCAGTGAGTCTTCAACTAGCGGGAGACATGAGCAGTTCTTC. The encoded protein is CAISESSTSGRHEQFF.

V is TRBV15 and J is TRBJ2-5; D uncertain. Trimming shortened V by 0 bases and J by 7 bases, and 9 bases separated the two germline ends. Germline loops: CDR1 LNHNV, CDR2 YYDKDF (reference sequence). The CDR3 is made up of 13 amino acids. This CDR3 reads CATSRDRVGTQYF. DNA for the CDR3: TGTGCCACCAGCAGAGATCGCGTTGGGACCCAGTACTTC. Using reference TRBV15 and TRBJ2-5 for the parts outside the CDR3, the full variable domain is DAMVIQNPRYQVTQFGKPVTLSCSQTLNHNVMYWYQQKSSQAPKLLFHYYDKDFNNEADTPDNFQSRRPNTSFCFLDIRSPGLGDTAMYLCATSRDRVGTQYFGPGTRLLVL.

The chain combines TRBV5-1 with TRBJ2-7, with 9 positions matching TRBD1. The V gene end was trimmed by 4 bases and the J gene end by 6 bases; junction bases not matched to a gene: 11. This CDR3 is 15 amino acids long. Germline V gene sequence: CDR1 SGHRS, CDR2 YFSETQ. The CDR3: CASSGTGGEPPEQYF. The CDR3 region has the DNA TGCGCCAGCAGCGGCACAGGGGGCGAGCCTCCCGAGCAGTACTTC.

In nucleotides, the CDR3 is TGTGCCAGCAGCTTAGGGGGCCGGGGGGCTAACTATGGCTACACCTTC. As protein: CASSLGGRGANYGYTF. The V and J genes are TRBV7-8 and TRBJ1-2; maybe TRBD1 (5 bases). The germline V gene has CDR1 SGHVS and CDR2 FQNEAQ. Trimming shortened V by 1 base and J by 0 bases, and 12 bases separated the two germline ends. This CDR3 has 16 residues.

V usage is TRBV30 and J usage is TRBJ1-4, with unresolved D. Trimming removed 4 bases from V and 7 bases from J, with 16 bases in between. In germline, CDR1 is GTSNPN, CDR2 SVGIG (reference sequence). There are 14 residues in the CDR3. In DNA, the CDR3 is TGTGCCTGGACCACCCCCAGCGTCAGTGAAAAACTGTTTTTT. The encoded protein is CAWTTPSVSEKLFF.